The present T cell receptor (beta chain) was sequenced within a study of tumor and adjacent non-tumor tissue in lung cancer. Overall study: There were 12 adenocarcinoma, a couple of squamous cell carcinoma and 1 small cell lung cancer cases.

The template was RNA from unsorted bulk tissue. Distant lung tissue was collected more than 3 cm away from the tumor edge. This CDR3 region has 13 residues. CDR1 is DFQATT, CDR2 SNEGSKA, per germline (reference sequence). Three rounds of nested PCR, following a modified ARM-PCR protocol, produced the TCRbeta library. MiXCR, applied by TCRdb to the multiplex PCR reads, yields one record per CDR3 protein. The data hold some 100,000 distinct CDR3 sequences, with 65% observed a single time. With regard to this clonotype: A read error may be the cause here, since a much bigger clone is one base away.

This TCR derives from a man aged 25-40 years with non-small cell lung cancer. The material sequenced was distant non-tumor lung tissue. This rearrangement joins TRBV20-1 to TRBJ2-3; D is undetermined. CDR3 loop: CNAIFKHTDTQYF. In DNA, the CDR3 is TGCAATGCTATTTTCAAGCACACAGATACGCAGTATTTT.